The clone carrying this TCR beta chain was seen repeatedly, ten times or more. The germline gene is not matched at one end of the junction; a read error may be the cause. The sample is drawn from a study of Graves' ophthalmopathy and Graves' hyperthyroidism. Hyperthyroidism was considered stable when no ophthalmopathy appeared within 18 months of follow-up. Scientists amplified the TCR beta CDR3 regions from RNA transcripts. The first round was an RT-PCR with HTBI primers, and the second round was a multiplex PCR. TCRdb redid the calling of the multiplex PCR reads with MiXCR, one entry per CDR3 protein. The profile covers roughly 350,000 distinct CDR3 sequences, with approximately 18% appearing a single time and about 2.4% taken by the ten largest. The CDR3 has 16 amino acids.

The sequence came from an adult woman with stable Graves' hyperthyroidism. The material sequenced was peripheral blood. The chain carries TRBV12-3 or TRBV12-4 and TRBJ2-5; 12 nucleotides align to TRBD2. DNA for the CDR3: TGTGCCGGCAGTCCCTCTAGCGGGAGGGCCCTGGAGACCCAGTACTTC. Its protein product is CAGSPSSGRALETQYF.